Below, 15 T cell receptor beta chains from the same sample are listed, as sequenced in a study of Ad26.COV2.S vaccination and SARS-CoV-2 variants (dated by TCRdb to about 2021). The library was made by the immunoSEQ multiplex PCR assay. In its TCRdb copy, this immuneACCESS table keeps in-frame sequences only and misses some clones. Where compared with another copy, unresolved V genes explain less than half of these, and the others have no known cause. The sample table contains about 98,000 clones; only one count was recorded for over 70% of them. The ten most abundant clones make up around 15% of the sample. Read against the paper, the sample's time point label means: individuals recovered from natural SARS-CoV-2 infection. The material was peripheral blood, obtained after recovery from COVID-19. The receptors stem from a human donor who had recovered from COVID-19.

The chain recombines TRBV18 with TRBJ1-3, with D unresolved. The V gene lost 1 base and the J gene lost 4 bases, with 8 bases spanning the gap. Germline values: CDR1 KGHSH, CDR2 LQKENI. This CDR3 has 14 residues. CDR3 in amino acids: CASSPQGPGNTIYF. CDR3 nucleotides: TGTGCCAGCTCACCACAGGGCCCCGGAAACACCATATATTTT.

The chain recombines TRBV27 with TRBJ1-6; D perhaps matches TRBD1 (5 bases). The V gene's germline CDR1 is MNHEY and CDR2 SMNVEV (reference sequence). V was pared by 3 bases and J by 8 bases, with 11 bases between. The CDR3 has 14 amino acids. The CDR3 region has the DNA TGTGCCAGCAGTTTTGACAGAACAGATTCACCCCTCCACTTT. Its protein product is CASSFDRTDSPLHF.

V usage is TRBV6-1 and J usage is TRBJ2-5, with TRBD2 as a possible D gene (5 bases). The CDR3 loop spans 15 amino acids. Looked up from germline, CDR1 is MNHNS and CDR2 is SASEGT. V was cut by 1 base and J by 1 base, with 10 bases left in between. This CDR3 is CASSEGTGIQETQYF. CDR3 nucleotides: TGTGCCAGCAGTGAAGGGACTGGAATCCAAGAGACCCAGTACTTC.

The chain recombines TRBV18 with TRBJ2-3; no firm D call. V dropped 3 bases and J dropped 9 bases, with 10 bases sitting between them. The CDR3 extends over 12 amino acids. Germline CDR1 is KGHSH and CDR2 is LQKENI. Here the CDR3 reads CASSPVADTQYF. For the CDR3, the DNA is TGTGCCAGCTCACCTGTGGCCGACACGCAGTATTTT.

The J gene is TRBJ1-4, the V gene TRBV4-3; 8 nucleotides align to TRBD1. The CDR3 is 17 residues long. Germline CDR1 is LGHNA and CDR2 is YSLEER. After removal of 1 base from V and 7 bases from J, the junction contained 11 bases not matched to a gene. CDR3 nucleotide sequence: TGCGCCAGCAGCCAAGGAGGGGGCAGGGGGCAGGGTGAAAAACTGTTTTTT. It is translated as CASSQGGGRGQGEKLFF.

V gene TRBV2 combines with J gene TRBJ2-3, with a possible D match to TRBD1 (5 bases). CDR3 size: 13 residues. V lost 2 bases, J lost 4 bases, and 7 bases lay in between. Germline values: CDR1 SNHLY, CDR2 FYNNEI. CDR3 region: CASSETTADTQYF. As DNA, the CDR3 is TGTGCCAGCAGTGAAACGACAGCAGATACGCAGTATTTT.

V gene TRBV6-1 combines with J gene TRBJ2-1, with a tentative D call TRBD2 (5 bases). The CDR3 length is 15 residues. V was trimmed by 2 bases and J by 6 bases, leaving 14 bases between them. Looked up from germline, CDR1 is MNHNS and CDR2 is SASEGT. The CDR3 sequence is CASSEYQGGSNEQFF. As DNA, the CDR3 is TGTGCCAGCAGTGAATACCAAGGAGGATCCAATGAGCAGTTCTTC.

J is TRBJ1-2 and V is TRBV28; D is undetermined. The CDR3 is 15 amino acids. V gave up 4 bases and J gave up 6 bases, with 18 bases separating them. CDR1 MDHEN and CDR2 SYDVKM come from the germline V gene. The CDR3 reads CASSYHRRVYNGYTF. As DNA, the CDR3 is TGTGCCAGCAGTTACCACCGACGGGTTTATAATGGCTACACCTTC.

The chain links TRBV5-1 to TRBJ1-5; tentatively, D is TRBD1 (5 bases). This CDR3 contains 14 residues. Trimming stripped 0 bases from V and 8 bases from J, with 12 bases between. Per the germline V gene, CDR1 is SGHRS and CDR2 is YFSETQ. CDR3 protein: CASSLGGGSEPQHF. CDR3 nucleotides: TGCGCCAGCAGCTTGGGGGGGGGATCCGAGCCCCAGCATTTT.

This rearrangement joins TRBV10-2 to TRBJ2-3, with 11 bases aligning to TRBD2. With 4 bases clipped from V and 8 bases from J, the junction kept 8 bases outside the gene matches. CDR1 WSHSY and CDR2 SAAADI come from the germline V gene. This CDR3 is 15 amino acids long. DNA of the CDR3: TGCGCCAGCAGTGGGCTAGCGGGGGGAGTAGGTACGCAGTATTTT. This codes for CASSGLAGGVGTQYF.

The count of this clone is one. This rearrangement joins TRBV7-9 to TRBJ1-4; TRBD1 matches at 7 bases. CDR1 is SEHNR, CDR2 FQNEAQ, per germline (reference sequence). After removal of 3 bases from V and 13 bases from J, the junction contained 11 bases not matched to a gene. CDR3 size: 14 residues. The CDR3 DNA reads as TGTGCCAGCAGCTTTGGACAGGATTCTTATAGACTGTTTTTT. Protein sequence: CASSFGQDSYRLFF.

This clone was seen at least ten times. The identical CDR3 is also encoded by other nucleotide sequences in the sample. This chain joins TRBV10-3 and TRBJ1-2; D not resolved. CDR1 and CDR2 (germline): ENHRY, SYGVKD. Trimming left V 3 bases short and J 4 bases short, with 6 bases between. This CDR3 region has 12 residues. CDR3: CAISEQFYGYTF. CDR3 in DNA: TGTGCCATCAGTGAACAGTTCTATGGCTACACCTTC.

This CDR3 is CASSLKGTGGRYNEQFF. In DNA form, the CDR3 reads TGTGCCAGCAGCTTAAAAGGGACAGGGGGCAGGTACAATGAGCAGTTCTTC. The chain links TRBV5-4 to TRBJ2-1; 12 bases agree with TRBD1. Germline CDR1 and CDR2: SGHNT and YYREEE (reference sequence). The CDR3 extends over 17 amino acids. Trimming cost V 2 bases and J 4 bases; bases outside gene matches: 7.

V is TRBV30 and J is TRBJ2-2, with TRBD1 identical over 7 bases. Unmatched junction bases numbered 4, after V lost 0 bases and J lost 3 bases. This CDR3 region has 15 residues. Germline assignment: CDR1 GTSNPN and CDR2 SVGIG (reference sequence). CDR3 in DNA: TGTGCCTGGAGTGTCACAGGGGCACACACCGGGGAGCTGTTTTTT. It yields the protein CAWSVTGAHTGELFF.

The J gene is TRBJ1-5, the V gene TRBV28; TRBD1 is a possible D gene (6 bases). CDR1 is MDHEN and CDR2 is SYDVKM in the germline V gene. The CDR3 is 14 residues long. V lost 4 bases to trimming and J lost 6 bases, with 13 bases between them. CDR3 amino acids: CASSSSQGSQPQHF. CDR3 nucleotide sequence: TGTGCCAGCAGTTCCTCACAGGGTAGTCAGCCCCAGCATTTT.